A single sample is the source of the 26 T cell receptor beta chains below, sequenced in a study of blood T cells in healthy people across ages. The authors ran a second PCR of about 6 to 12 cycles using a sample-barcoded 5' primer and a J-beta primer mix. Via MiXCR, TCRdb re-called the 5' RACE reads, giving one row per CDR3 protein. The sample holds about 1.4 million distinct CDR3 sequences, roughly 64% seen once. The specimen sequenced was blood. The receptor set was obtained from a young man in good health.

In its sample, this clonotype was seen a few times. The chain uses TRBV3-1 and TRBJ2-7, with D perhaps matching TRBD1 or TRBD2 (5 bases each). The CDR3 extends over 15 amino acids. Deletions cut 2 bases from V and 2 bases from J, with 13 bases between. Germline lookup yields CDR1 LGHDT and CDR2 YNNKEL (reference sequence). The CDR3 is CASSQFGDPAYEQYF. CDR3 DNA sequence: TGTGCCAGCAGCCAATTTGGGGACCCGGCCTACGAGCAGTACTTC.

Of note for this clonotype: Its ends do not fully match the called genes, so a read error is possible. The chain is built from TRBV7-7 and TRBJ2-5; the D is unclear. The CDR3 runs to 14 residues. The germline V gene has CDR1 SSHAT and CDR2 FNYEAQ (reference sequence). CDR3 nucleotides: TGTGCTAGCAGCTTAGGTTTCGGGCGGGAGACCCAGTACTTC. Translated, it gives CASSLGFGRETQYF.

The gene calls are TRBV4-3 and TRBJ2-7; 10 bases are a match to TRBD1. CDR1 LGHNA and CDR2 YSLEER come from the germline V gene. The junction had 14 bases not matched to a gene; V was cut back by 1 base and J by 2 bases. This CDR3 spans 19 amino acids. The CDR3 coding sequence is TGCGCCAGCAGCCAAGGCCCTATCACCGGGACAGGGGCGGCCTACGAGCAGTACTTC. Protein sequence: CASSQGPITGTGAAYEQYF.

Here the CDR3 reads CASRIGGAGTGELFF. In DNA, the CDR3 is TGTGCCAGCAGAATTGGGGGGGCAGGGACCGGGGAGCTGTTTTTT. The rearrangement joins TRBV12-3 or TRBV12-4 to TRBJ2-2; the D gene is possibly TRBD2 (7 bases). V lost 6 bases and J lost 5, with 16 bases in between. The CDR3 loop spans 15 amino acids.

The chain uses TRBV2 and TRBJ1-5; maybe TRBD1 (5 bases). In germline, CDR1 is SNHLY, CDR2 FYNNEI. This CDR3 comprises 16 residues. V was pared by 7 bases and J by 0 bases, with 16 bases between. In nucleotides, the CDR3 is TGTGCCAGCATGGGGGATCCCTCCTATAGCAATCAGCCCCAGCATTTT. Protein sequence: CASMGDPSYSNQPQHF.

The rearrangement joins TRBV6-2 or TRBV6-3 to TRBJ1-2; a possible D gene is TRBD1 (5 bases). The CDR3 contains 15 residues. V gave up 6 bases and J gave up 5 bases, with 19 bases separating them. Germline CDR1 reads MNHEY; CDR2 reads SVGEGT. As DNA, the CDR3 is TGTGCCAGCAGGCCAGGGTGGACGCCCGCGTATGGCTACACCTTC. It specifies CASRPGWTPAYGYTF.

The CDR3 loop is CASSQYDANYGYTF. CDR3 bases: TGCGCCAGCAGCCAATACGATGCTAACTATGGCTACACCTTC. The chain uses TRBV4-3 and TRBJ1-2; D ambiguous. The CDR3 length is 14 residues. Germline V gene data show CDR1 as LGHNA and CDR2 as YSLEER. V lost 2 bases to trimming and J lost 0 bases, with 7 bases between them.

V and J are TRBV7-2 and TRBJ1-5; D unresolved. The V end lost 1 base, the J end lost 7 bases, and 11 bases lay between the germline ends. The CDR3 is 14 residues long. Germline V gene sequence: CDR1 SGHTA, CDR2 FQGNSA. CDR3 in amino acids: CASSLVVGRQPQHF. CDR3 in DNA: TGTGCCAGCAGCTTAGTGGTTGGGAGACAGCCCCAGCATTTT.

This sequence joins TRBV4-1 and TRBJ2-3; TRBD2 might be the D (6 bases). Germline V gives CDR1 MGHRA, CDR2 YSYEKL. The V end lost 0 bases, the J end lost 4 bases, and 14 bases lay between the germline ends. This CDR3 has 16 amino acids. The chain's CDR3 is CASSQDGQGGADTQYF. In nucleotides, the CDR3 is TGCGCCAGCAGCCAAGATGGGCAGGGAGGAGCAGATACGCAGTATTTT.

CDR3 amino acids: CASSETVGQSGYEQFF. CDR3 DNA sequence: TGTGCCAGCAGTGAGACCGTGGGACAGTCCGGATATGAGCAGTTCTTC. The chain combines TRBV2 with TRBJ2-1, with 7 bases matching TRBD1. J gave up 8 bases and V 3 bases, and 13 bases lay outside the gene matches. The CDR3 contains 16 residues. Germline-derived CDR1 and CDR2 are SNHLY and FYNNEI.

The chain has TRBV12-3 or TRBV12-4 and TRBJ1-6; 10 nucleotides line up with TRBD1. With V trimmed by 6 bases and J by 8 bases, 7 bases remained unmatched. The CDR3 has 15 residues. In nucleotides, the CDR3 is TGTGCCAGCAGCAGGATCGGGACAGGGGATTCACCCCTCCACTTT. Translation: CASSRIGTGDSPLHF.

The table lists this clonotype with a few counts. The rearrangement joins TRBV5-1 to TRBJ2-7; D is uncertain. CDR1 and CDR2 from the germline V gene are SGHRS and YFSETQ. This CDR3 region has 15 residues. Trimming pared 5 bases from V and 3 bases from J, leaving 18 bases between. CDR3 sequence: CASSLPGEIDYEQYF. As DNA, the CDR3 is TGCGCCAGCAGTCTGCCAGGTGAAATAGACTACGAGCAGTACTTC.

This clonotype was recorded a few times. This sequence joins TRBV4-1 and TRBJ1-2; TRBD1 agrees at 9 bases. CDR3 length: 14 residues. Germline V gene data show CDR1 as MGHRA and CDR2 as YSYEKL. V lost 0 bases to trimming and J lost 11 bases; unmatched junction nucleotides: 7. This CDR3 is CASSQDPRTGAYTF. The CDR3 DNA reads TGCGCCAGCAGCCAAGATCCGAGGACAGGGGCGTACACCTTC.

The CDR3 nucleotides read TGTGCCAGCAGGGTGACTAGCGGCTCCTACGAGCAGTACTTC. Its protein is CASRVTSGSYEQYF. The chain employs TRBV27 and TRBJ2-4, with 9 bases lining up with TRBD2. With the DNA end fitting TRBJ2-7 better, the J assignment may be wrong. Per germline, CDR1 MNHEY and CDR2 SMNVEV (reference sequence). This CDR3 has 14 amino acids.

This clonotype was counted a single time. The chain joins TRBV3-1 to TRBJ1-2, with D perhaps TRBD1 (5 bases). The CDR3 sequence is 14 residues long. CDR1 LGHDT and CDR2 YNNKEL come from the germline V gene (reference sequence). Trimming pared 0 bases from V and 8 bases from J, leaving 13 bases between. CDR3 sequence (DNA): TGTGCCAGCAGCCAAGAGGGGCAGGGAAGAGGCTACACCTTC. Protein: CASSQEGQGRGYTF. The full variable domain, completed using reference TRBV3-1 and TRBJ1-2, is DTAVSQTPKYLVTQMGNDKSIKCEQNLGHDTMYWYKQDSKKFLKIMFSYNNKELIINETVPNRFSPKSPDKAHLNLHINSLELGDSAVYFCASSQEGQGRGYTFGSGTRLTVV.

The gene calls are TRBV4-2 and TRBJ2-5; D tentatively reads TRBD1 or TRBD2 (5 bases each). Per germline, CDR1 LGHNA and CDR2 YNFKEQ. This CDR3 contains 14 residues. V lost 6 bases to trimming and J lost 1 base, with 12 bases between them. In DNA, the CDR3 is TGTGCCAGCAGACAACCGGGGACCCAAGAGACCCAGTACTTC. Translation gives CASRQPGTQETQYF.

The chain is built from TRBV10-3 and TRBJ2-1; 7 nucleotides agree with TRBD1. TRBJ2-7 matches the DNA end more closely, so the J call is doubtful. Germline values: CDR1 ENHRY, CDR2 SYGVKD. CDR3 length: 16 residues. CDR3 sequence (DNA): TGTGCCATCAGTGGCCAGGGGGTCATATCGAACAATGAGCAGTACTTC. It specifies CAISGQGVISNNEQYF.

The chain links TRBV28 to TRBJ2-5; D remains unclear. V lost 5 bases and J 0 bases, leaving 19 bases between the germline ends. Germline V lookup: CDR1 MDHEN, CDR2 SYDVKM. CDR3 size: 17 residues. CDR3 sequence: CASSPLPGDRYQETQYF. In DNA form, the CDR3 reads TGTGCCAGCAGTCCCCTTCCGGGCGACCGGTACCAAGAGACCCAGTACTTC.

In its sample, this clonotype was seen a few times. The V gene is TRBV20-1, the J gene TRBJ2-7; maybe TRBD1 (6 bases). Germline V gene data show CDR1 as DFQATT and CDR2 as SNEGSKA (reference sequence). Trimming took 5 bases from V and 0 from J, leaving 17 bases between them. The CDR3 is 15 amino acids. This CDR3 is CSAFDRNQASYEQYF. In DNA form, the CDR3 reads TGCAGTGCTTTCGACAGGAACCAAGCCTCCTACGAGCAGTACTTC.

This chain connects TRBV20-1 to TRBJ2-5; perhaps TRBD1 as D (6 bases). Germline V gene data show CDR1 as DFQATT and CDR2 as SNEGSKA (reference sequence). The CDR3 extends over 14 amino acids. Deletions cut 4 bases from V and 2 bases from J, with 14 bases between. CDR3 coding DNA: TGCAGTGCTATTAACTTACAGGGTCAAGAGACCCAGTACTTC. Protein sequence: CSAINLQGQETQYF.

This clonotype was counted between two and nine times. The chain has TRBV5-1 and TRBJ1-1, with D tentatively TRBD1 (5 bases). The CDR3 is made up of 14 amino acids. The germline V and J ends were trimmed by 3 bases and 2 bases, with 11 bases remaining between them. The germline V gene has CDR1 SGHRS and CDR2 YFSETQ. The CDR3 sequence: CASSWRQTNTEAFF. CDR3 nucleotide sequence: TGCGCCAGCAGCTGGCGACAGACCAACACTGAAGCTTTCTTT.

The chain has TRBV6-5 and TRBJ1-5; no definite D call. CDR1 is MNHEY, CDR2 SVGAGI, per germline. V was shortened by 3 bases and J by 6 bases, with 9 bases between the two germline ends. The CDR3 spans 13 residues. The CDR3 DNA follows: TGTGCCAGCAGTTATGGACGGAGTCAGCCCCAGCATTTT. It encodes CASSYGRSQPQHF.

This clonotype was found a few times. This chain uses TRBV6-5 with TRBJ1-2, with D possibly TRBD1 on 5 matching bases. This CDR3 is built from 12 residues. Trimming removed 7 bases from V and 8 bases from J, with 14 bases in between. Per the germline V gene, CDR1 is MNHEY and CDR2 is SVGAGI. The CDR3, as DNA: TGTGCCAGCAAGGAGGGGACGGACGGCTACACCTTC. Residues: CASKEGTDGYTF.

The chain links TRBV20-1 to TRBJ2-1, with D tentatively TRBD2 (6 bases). The DNA matches TRBJ2-7 better at its end, which makes the J call doubtful. Germline-derived CDR1 and CDR2 are DFQATT and SNEGSKA (reference sequence). The CDR3 length is 15 residues. CDR3 residues: CSANSAGMSYNEQYF. The CDR3 DNA reads as TGCAGTGCTAATTCTGCGGGAATGTCCTACAATGAGCAGTACTTC.

The genes are TRBV6-6 and TRBJ2-3; 10 bases fit TRBD1. V shed 6 bases, J shed 4 bases, and the junction held 10 bases outside the gene matches. There are 16 residues in the CDR3. Germline V CDR1 and CDR2: MNHNY, SVGAGI (reference sequence). CDR3 protein: CASRDPGQGESDTQYF. In nucleotides, the CDR3 is TGTGCCAGCAGGGACCCCGGACAGGGGGAATCAGATACGCAGTATTTT.

V is TRBV20-1 and J is TRBJ1-6, with TRBD1 as a possible D gene (6 bases). Trimming took 5 bases from V and 0 from J, leaving 14 bases between them. This CDR3 region has 16 residues. The V gene's germline CDR1 is DFQATT and CDR2 SNEGSKA (reference sequence). The DNA of the CDR3 is TGCAGTGCTCCCAACAGGGCGAGCTCCTATAATTCACCCCTCCACTTT. Protein sequence: CSAPNRASSYNSPLHF.